The 22 T cell receptor beta chains presented below share a single source sample, sequenced in a study of cytomegalovirus exposure and HLA in healthy donors. The PCR employed 60 Vbeta primers together with 13 Jbeta primers. Produced via immunoSEQ multiplex PCR; TCRdb's table is partial and in-frame only. The data hold around 160,000 clones, with roughly 80% observed a single time. Sample: PBMCs. Receptors were obtained from a human donor in good health.

This sequence joins TRBV5-4 and TRBJ2-1; 8 bases align to TRBD2. With V trimmed by 4 bases and J by 2 bases, 8 bases remained unmatched. The germline CDR1 and CDR2 sequences are SGHNT and YYREEE (reference sequence). The CDR3 is 16 amino acids. This CDR3 is CASSSPGGAAYNEQFF. Here the CDR3 DNA reads TGTGCCAGCAGCAGCCCCGGGGGGGCGGCCTACAATGAGCAGTTCTTC.

The CDR3 loop reads CASSLEDRVYDTEAFF. For the CDR3, the DNA is TGTGCCAGCAGCTTAGAAGACAGGGTTTACGACACTGAAGCTTTCTTT. The chain combines TRBV7-9 with TRBJ1-1, with 7 nucleotides matching TRBD1. This CDR3 spans 16 amino acids. Per the germline V gene, CDR1 is SEHNR and CDR2 is FQNEAQ (reference sequence). V lost 1 base and J lost 3; bases outside the gene matches: 8.

The chain couples TRBV5-1 to TRBJ1-6; no clear D gene. Between the trimmed V and J ends, which lost 4 bases and 0 bases, there was a span of 8 bases. CDR3 length equals 15 residues. Germline CDR1 SGHRS, CDR2 YFSETQ. Here the CDR3 DNA reads TGCGCCAGCAGCCTAGAGAGCTCCTATAATTCACCCCTCCACTTT. Amino acid sequence: CASSLESSYNSPLHF. Looking up the rest from reference TRBV5-1 and TRBJ1-6 gives the full variable domain: KAGVTQTPRYLIKTRGQQVTLSCSPISGHRSVSWYQQTPGQGLQFLFEYFSETQRNKGNFPGRFSGRQFSNSRSEMNVSTLELGDSALYLCASSLESSYNSPLHFGNGTRLTVT.

Points on this clone: Mismatch with germline at one junction end may stem from a read error. The CDR3 DNA reads as TGTGCTAGCAGCTTTAGCGGAGAGACCCAGTACTTC. It specifies CASSFSGETQYF. The rearrangement links TRBV7-7 to TRBJ2-5; possible D gene TRBD2, 6 bases. CDR3 size: 12 residues. The germline CDR1 and CDR2 sequences are SSHAT and FNYEAQ (reference sequence).

V is TRBV6-5 and J is TRBJ1-1, with 7 bases that match TRBD1. The germline V gene has CDR1 MNHEY and CDR2 SVGAGI. The CDR3 runs 15 residues. Trimming cost V 5 bases and J 1 base; bases outside gene matches: 7. CDR3 protein: CASSRGGARNTEAFF. The CDR3 region has the DNA TGTGCCAGCAGTAGAGGGGGCGCAAGGAACACTGAAGCTTTCTTT.

The chain combines TRBV27 with TRBJ2-7, with D perhaps matching TRBD1 (6 bases). Trimming cost V 8 bases and J 6 bases, with 20 bases left between them. CDR1 and CDR2 from the germline V gene are MNHEY and SMNVEV (reference sequence). The CDR3 is made up of 14 amino acids. In DNA, the CDR3 is TGTGCCAGCTCCCACTCGAACAGGGTGGGCGAGCAGTACTTC. This translates into CASSHSNRVGEQYF.

The rearrangement links TRBV7-9 to TRBJ1-4, with unresolved D. Germline V gives CDR1 SEHNR, CDR2 FQNEAQ (reference sequence). The CDR3 extends over 15 amino acids. Trimming removed 1 base from V and 0 bases from J, with 6 bases in between. CDR3 DNA sequence: TGTGCCAGCAGCTTAGTGCCAGCAACTAATGAAAAACTGTTTTTT. Its protein is CASSLVPATNEKLFF.

J is TRBJ1-2 and V is TRBV5-8; D unclear. The CDR3 loop spans 16 amino acids. Trimming took 1 base from V and 0 from J, leaving 13 bases between them. Looked up from germline, CDR1 is SGHTS and CDR2 is YDEGEE. CDR3 sequence reads: CASSLLGTGTNYGYTF. Here the CDR3 DNA reads TGTGCCAGCAGCTTGCTGGGCACCGGGACTAACTATGGCTACACCTTC.

The J gene is TRBJ2-1, the V gene TRBV7-2, with D perhaps matching TRBD1 (6 bases). The CDR3 consists of 14 residues. Germline V lookup: CDR1 SGHTA, CDR2 FQGNSA. V was clipped by 3 bases and J by 2 bases, with 8 bases between them. The CDR3 coding sequence is TGTGCCAGCAGCTTTGGGGGCACCTACAATGAGCAGTTCTTC. Its protein is CASSFGGTYNEQFF.

The chain combines TRBV7-9 with TRBJ1-6; no firm D call. The CDR3 spans 14 residues. The V end was cut by 10 bases, the J end by 6 bases, with 16 bases between. Germline CDR1 and CDR2: SEHNR and FQNEAQ (reference sequence). The CDR3 DNA is TGTGCCATCTCGCTTGGAGGATTTAATTCACCCCTCCACTTT. Protein product: CAISLGGFNSPLHF.

This chain joins TRBV4-2 and TRBJ1-2; no definite D call. Trimming took off 0 bases at V and 4 bases at J, with 15 bases between the two ends. Germline V gene data show CDR1 as LGHNA and CDR2 as YNFKEQ. The CDR3 totals 16 residues. The CDR3 sequence: CASSQEGSGGSYGYTF. Here the CDR3 DNA reads TGTGCCAGCAGCCAAGAAGGATCGGGCGGGAGCTATGGCTACACCTTC.

The CDR3 nucleotides read TGTGCCAGCAGCTTAGAAATTCAAGAGGTAGTGAACACTGAAGCTTTCTTT. This translates into CASSLEIQEVVNTEAFF. The J gene is TRBJ1-1, the V gene TRBV7-2, with D uncertain. Trimming took off 1 base at V and 0 bases at J, with 15 bases between the two ends. The CDR3 runs to 17 residues. From germline, CDR1 is SGHTA and CDR2 FQGNSA.

The chain has TRBV5-6 and TRBJ2-7; 9 positions match TRBD1. Germline V gene sequence: CDR1 SGHDT, CDR2 YYEEEE. After removal of 4 bases from V and 5 bases from J, the junction contained 13 bases not matched to a gene. The CDR3 has 16 amino acids. Here the CDR3 reads CASSPGRDRGYHEQYF. CDR3 bases: TGTGCCAGCAGCCCCGGACGAGACAGGGGGTACCACGAGCAGTACTTC.

The V call is TRBV4-1, the J call TRBJ2-3, with TRBD2 matching 10 bases. Trimming cost V 1 base and J 1 base; bases outside gene matches: 8. The CDR3 length is 18 residues. CDR1 and CDR2 (germline): MGHRA, YSYEKL. This CDR3 reads CASSQGVSGTSGTDTQYF. The CDR3 coding sequence is TGCGCCAGCAGCCAAGGGGTGTCCGGGACTAGCGGCACAGATACGCAGTATTTT.

This clone has more than one count but fewer than ten. The V call is TRBV6-6, the J call TRBJ1-1; D not resolved. Germline V CDR1 and CDR2: MNHNY, SVGAGI (reference sequence). V lost 4 bases and J 0 bases, leaving 9 bases between the germline ends. This CDR3 is built from 14 residues. As DNA, the CDR3 is TGTGCCAGCAGTTCGGGAGGGATGAACACTGAAGCTTTCTTT. Translated, it gives CASSSGGMNTEAFF.

A single count supports this clone. The gene calls are TRBV4-3 and TRBJ2-1; 8 bases map to TRBD2. Looked up from germline, CDR1 is LGHNA and CDR2 is YSLEER. With V trimmed by 3 bases and J by 7 bases, 11 bases remained unmatched. The CDR3 is 16 amino acids. The CDR3 reads CASSHMGLRGDNEQFF. The CDR3 DNA is TGCGCCAGCAGCCATATGGGGCTGCGGGGGGATAATGAGCAGTTCTTC.

The genes are TRBV6-4 and TRBJ1-1; 9 positions agree with TRBD1. Germline CDR1 is MRHNA and CDR2 is SNTAGT. This CDR3 contains 15 residues. V lost 0 bases to trimming and J lost 1 base; unmatched junction nucleotides: 0. The CDR3: CASSDSGQGNTEAFF. The CDR3 DNA is TGTGCCAGCAGTGACTCGGGACAGGGGAACACTGAAGCTTTCTTT.

V gene TRBV6-5 combines with J gene TRBJ2-2, with D hard to call. V was pared by 6 bases and J by 7 bases, with 6 bases between. The CDR3 loop spans 11 amino acids. Germline V lookup: CDR1 MNHEY, CDR2 SVGAGI. The CDR3 spells CASRTIGELFF. The CDR3 DNA sequence: TGTGCCAGCAGAACTATCGGGGAGCTGTTTTTT.

The chain uses TRBV6-5 and TRBJ1-1, with D uncertain. V was pared by 0 bases and J by 4 bases, with 9 bases between. The CDR3 loop spans 14 amino acids. Germline CDR1 reads MNHEY; CDR2 reads SVGAGI. The CDR3 DNA is TGTGCCAGCAGTTACTCCCAAACGAGCACTGAAGCTTTCTTT. Protein sequence: CASSYSQTSTEAFF.

V gene TRBV9 combines with J gene TRBJ2-3; D is possibly TRBD2 (6 bases). The germline CDR1 and CDR2 sequences are SGDLS and YYNGEE. CDR3 length equals 14 residues. Trimming stripped 1 base from V and 5 bases from J, with 11 bases between. CDR3 nucleotide sequence: TGTGCCAGCAGCGTATTCGGGGGTTTAGATACGCAGTATTTT. Encoded protein: CASSVFGGLDTQYF.

This sequence joins TRBV27 and TRBJ2-5; D ambiguous. The V gene's germline CDR1 is MNHEY and CDR2 SMNVEV (reference sequence). This CDR3 spans 14 amino acids. The V end lost 3 bases, the J end lost 5 bases, and 13 bases lay between the germline ends. In DNA, the CDR3 is TGTGCCAGCAGTTTCGATCATGCCGAGGAGACCCAGTACTTC. Translated: CASSFDHAEETQYF.

The chain couples TRBV10-2 to TRBJ2-1; D not certain. Germline V gives CDR1 WSHSY, CDR2 SAAADI. V lost 5 bases and J 5 bases, leaving 7 bases between the germline ends. This CDR3 is built from 12 residues. CDR3 coding DNA: TGCGCCAGCAGTTCGGGTGACAATGAGCAGTTCTTC. It is translated as CASSSGDNEQFF.